This T cell receptor (beta chain) is drawn from a study of cytomegalovirus exposure and HLA in healthy donors (TCRdb year 2017). In terms of the full investigation: An earlier analysis of approximately 550 of the donors reported more than 250 Gb of sequence data and roughly 110 million unique TCR beta sequences from about 180 million T cells. Roughly 300 gigabases of sequencing data and approximately 84 million unique TCR sequences were included in an early release covering around 650 HLA-typed donors. The genetic ancestry cluster associated with self-reported Caucasian donors included roughly 84% of the roughly 410 genotyped donors. The study aimed to test whether signatures of past pathogen exposure could be identified by cataloging public T cell receptors. The study profiled the T cell repertoires of 550 to 700 subjects by immunosequencing and related them to cytomegalovirus serostatus. In addition to the first cohort of 650 to 800 subjects, a separate validation cohort of 120 different subjects was used. The study combined high-throughput TCR immunosequencing, statistical association of individual TCRs with disease status, and machine learning to predict cytomegalovirus infection status. A later analysis re-examined previously published TCR beta repertoires from 500 to 700 donors and added high-resolution HLA genotyping to investigate patterns of TCR occurrence. Rather than using new phenotypic data, the later analysis identified candidate immune exposures from TCR beta sequences and from how often those sequences occurred across donors. An earlier analysis of approximately 580 of the donors used high-throughput TCR beta sequencing to judge whether each TCR beta V gene segment behaved as functional or pseudogenic. Donor age, sex, ethnicity and CMV serostatus were compiled together with the repertoire data. A later genetic analysis used genome-wide SNP genotypes for about 65% of the 666 donors, treating that subset as a discovery cohort. Every repertoire in the discovery cohort had been generated on one and the same sequencing platform. Class I and class II HLA loci were covered by the typing at four-digit resolution. Typing coverage differed by locus: A, B, C, DRB1 and DQB1 were typed in roughly 620-630 donors, DQA1 in about 550, DPA1 in 600 to 610, and DPB1 in approximately 450. About five DR-DQ haplotypes were treated as single units for association and clustering because of strong linkage in the cohort. Among 398 genotyped donors of the cohort, an average of about 240,000 unique TCR beta nucleotide sequences were sequenced per donor, about a sixth of them non-productive.

Library preparation was by the immunoSEQ multiplex PCR assay. For the multiplex PCR, a mixture combining 60 forward primers for TCR Vbeta segments and 13 reverse primers for TCR Jbeta segments was used. The CDR3 region of rearranged TCR beta genes was amplified from genomic DNA with a multiplex PCR assay. On the Illumina HiSeq System, the amplified TCR beta libraries were sequenced as 87-base-pair reads. The paper's data handling went like this. In a later analysis, tens of millions of unique TCR beta chains were counted across the approximately 620 repertoires, and about 9.9 million of these chains were shared by at least two donors. A nearest-neighbor algorithm error-corrected the raw reads and collapsed the reads into unique sequences, merging closely related sequences to remove PCR and sequencing errors. Alignment of CDR3 sequences to IMGT reference sequences was used to assign V, D and J gene segments. Each retained sequence needed at least a six-nucleotide match to both a V gene segment and a J gene segment. A rearrangement counted as productive if the CDR3 had no stop codons and remained in frame with V and J, and every other rearrangement counted as non-productive. CDR3 was defined according to IMGT convention as the region running from the second conserved V-encoded cysteine to the conserved J-encoded phenylalanine. The earlier analysis of about 640 of the donors excluded any sequence lacking an unambiguous match to a single V gene segment. In an earlier analysis of several hundred of the donors, V segments were called functional above 56.7% productive rearrangements and were called segregating when the between-donor standard deviation exceeded 5%. A statistical classification framework was built to diagnose cytomegalovirus status from the catalog of TCR beta chain sequences. In a later analysis, TCR nucleotide sequences were compared against IMGT/GENE-DB human TR gene sequences so that V and J genes could be assigned. A later analysis assigned CDR3 sequences and most-parsimonious VDJ recombination scenarios with the TCRdist pipeline. A later analysis defined each TCR beta chain by its CDR3 amino acid sequence plus V-gene family, and excluded reads lacking a unique V-gene family. To address suspected cross-contamination and a sequencing artifact, a later analysis removed around 590 highly shared, low-generation-probability nucleotide sequences. A later analysis calculated a clonal expansion index for each public chain from normalized within-repertoire ranks of inferred template counts. Generation probabilities in a later analysis came from a VDJ recombination model fitted to out-of-frame rearrangements, and those results were checked against IGoR. In a later analysis, hypergeometric tests were used to score TCR-TCR, TCR-HLA and TCR-CMV co-occurrence, with a repertoire-size bias correction applied to TCR pairs. To estimate false discovery rates, a later analysis permuted the HLA or CMV assignments 20 times. A later analysis grouped co-occurring TCRs with DBSCAN, adding TCRdist sequence similarity when clustering within HLA-allele-positive subsets. Repertoires with fewer than 30,000 or more than 120,000 public chains were left out of co-occurrence clustering, as were five repertoires with anomalous nucleotide sharing. The table was pulled from immuneACCESS by TCRdb, which kept in-frame rearrangements only. Such tables lose some clones; where checked, under half of the loss comes from unresolved V genes, and the rest has no known cause. The D gene and trimming were derived from the DNA, and the V and J assignments and clone size from that table. Here the sample has over 80,000 clones; about 78% occur a single time. 3% to 4% of the sample is taken by the ten largest.

The V end gives up 7 bases and the J end 5 bases, leaving 5 bases in the junction not matched to a gene. Per the germline V gene, WSHSY is the CDR1 and SAAADI is the CDR2. Spanning cysteine to phenylalanine, the CDR3 consists of 13 amino acids. Here the CDR3 DNA is all that survives: 39 bases in frame from base 1. The cohort consisted of 650 to 850 healthy bone marrow donors. All cohort members were sampled while nominally healthy, although unrecorded immune exposures were likely present. The donor tested CMV seronegative, placing the donor among the 350 to 400 seronegative members of the cohort. Each donor provided a peripheral blood sample, and peripheral blood mononuclear cells were used for TCR beta sequencing. The Qiagen DNeasy Blood Extraction Kit was used to extract genomic DNA from the blood cell samples. The investigation overall reported the following: Sequencing depth was assumed to be roughly uniform across donors in the presence/absence analyses, though that assumption may not hold. Because counts were too low, about 17 rarely observed V segments, including chromosome 9 orphons, were excluded from the earlier analysis of 587 of the donors. In a later genetic analysis, a missense DCLRE1C variant was associated with V-gene and J-gene trimming of TCR beta chains, and the association was replicated in an independent cohort. Cytomegalovirus status was reported to be diagnosed by the classifier with high specificity and sensitivity in both the original and validation cohorts. In a later analysis, several top co-occurrence clusters were reported to appear linked to parvovirus B19, influenza, CMV and Epstein-Barr virus. Most CMV-associated TCR beta chains appeared to be HLA-restricted in a later analysis, and the HLA associations seemed to be driven largely by CMV exposure. While some public TCRs were present in many individuals, most TCR sequences turned up only very rarely across donors. The authors suggested that the approach could potentially be generalized to other disease states and immunological phenotypes. Broadly in line with IMGT annotations, most TCR beta V segments showed up in productive rearrangements about 87% or about 30% of the time in an earlier analysis of 587 of the donors. In a later analysis, some 18,000 TCR beta sequences were associated with specific HLA alleles at a false discovery rate of 0.05. The sequencing pipeline was judged likely to have produced a cluster of highly shared sequence variants as a technical artifact. This cohort had only TCR beta chains sequenced, and the lack of alpha or paired-chain data limited which features could be detected. When HLA alleles, especially DR and DQ, strongly co-occurred, TCR associations were difficult to assign to individual alleles. A later analysis found that TCR association rates varied across HLA loci, with DRB1 alleles showing the most associated TCRs and HLA-C alleles the fewest. A further reported finding was that TCR beta sequences accurately predicted the HLA-A and HLA-B alleles for most subjects in the first cohort. The 87-base-pair reads could not distinguish some IMGT-functional V segments, including TRBV6-2 and TRBV6-3, so those segments were excluded. Because HLA typing was unavailable for some donors at each locus, only the typed subset was used in association tests. A few of the identified cytomegalovirus-associated TCR beta chains were confirmed in vitro to be specific for cytomegalovirus antigens. According to a later genetic analysis, donors in an Asian-associated ancestry cluster had fewer N-insertions in productive TCRs than the roughly 670-donor mean. Linkage disequilibrium might explain the correlated functional status among segregating V segments, but an unknown experimental factor could not be ruled out. Compared with equally common non-associated chains, HLA-associated TCR beta chains in a later analysis were more clonally expanded and had lower generation probabilities. The only immune exposure information available for the cohort was CMV serostatus. The study listed approximately 160 TCR beta chains as associated with cytomegalovirus.

Concerning this clone itself: Its antigen is currently not known. No base qualities exist here, and no much larger clone lies one base off it.

This sequence uses TRBV10-2 and TRBJ1-2; 9 junctional bases match TRBD1. Input material: PBMCs. This receptor was obtained from a woman between 40 and 55 years old in good health and CMV-seronegative. The encoded CDR3 is CASTGTGFYGYTF. The sequenced DNA: TGCGCCAGCACCGGGACAGGGTTTTATGGCTACACCTTC.